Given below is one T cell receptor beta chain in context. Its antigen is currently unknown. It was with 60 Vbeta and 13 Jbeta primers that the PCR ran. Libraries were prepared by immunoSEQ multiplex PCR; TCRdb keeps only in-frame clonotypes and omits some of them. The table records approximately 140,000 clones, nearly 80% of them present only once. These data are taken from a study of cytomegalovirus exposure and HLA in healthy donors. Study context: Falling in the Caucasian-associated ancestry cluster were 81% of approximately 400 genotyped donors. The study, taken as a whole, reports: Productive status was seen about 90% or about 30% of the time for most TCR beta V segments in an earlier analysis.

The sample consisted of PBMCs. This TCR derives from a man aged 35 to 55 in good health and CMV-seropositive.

The CDR3 region is CASGSASFRTDTQYF. DNA for the CDR3: TGCGCCAGCGGTTCGGCTAGCTTTAGGACAGATACGCAGTATTTT. The rearrangement joins TRBV5-1 to TRBJ2-3; TRBD2 might be the D (5 bases). Germline assignment: CDR1 SGHRS and CDR2 YFSETQ. This CDR3 comprises 15 residues. Trimming took 7 bases from V and 3 from J, leaving 18 bases between them.